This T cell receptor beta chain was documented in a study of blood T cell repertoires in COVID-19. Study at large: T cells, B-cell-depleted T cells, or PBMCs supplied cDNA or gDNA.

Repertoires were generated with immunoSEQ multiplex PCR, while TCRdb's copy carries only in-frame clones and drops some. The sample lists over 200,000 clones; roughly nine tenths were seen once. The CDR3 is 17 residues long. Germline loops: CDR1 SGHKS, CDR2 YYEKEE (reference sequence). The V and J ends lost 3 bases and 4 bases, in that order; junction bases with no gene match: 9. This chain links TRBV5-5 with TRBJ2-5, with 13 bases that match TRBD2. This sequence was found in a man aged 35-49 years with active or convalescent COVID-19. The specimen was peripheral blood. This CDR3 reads CASSSGTSGGAGETQYF. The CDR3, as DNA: TGTGCCAGCAGCTCCGGAACTAGCGGGGGGGCGGGAGAGACCCAGTACTTC.